These 3 T cell receptor beta chains were all obtained from the same sample, sequenced in a study of CD8 T cells in ankylosing spondylitis. MiXCR, run by TCRdb on the 5' RACE reads, gives a single entry per CDR3 protein. The sample records around 35,000 distinct CDR3 sequences, 13% being singletons. The sequencing sample was made of synovial fluid, either unsorted or a sorted T cell fraction (not recorded which). The receptors originated from a male donor with ankylosing spondylitis.

The chain has TRBV20-1 and TRBJ2-2; D is tentatively TRBD1 or TRBD2 (5 bases each). CDR3 length: 15 amino acids. V gave up 5 bases and J gave up 4 bases, with 17 bases separating them. Germline CDR1 DFQATT, CDR2 SNEGSKA (reference sequence). The CDR3 is CSAPSWGTGTGELFF. The CDR3 DNA reads TGCAGTGCTCCCAGCTGGGGGACCGGCACCGGGGAGCTGTTTTTT.

This clonotype was picked up many times. The chain is built from TRBV4-3 and TRBJ2-2, with unresolved D. The CDR3 has 16 amino acids. V was clipped by 4 bases and J by 6 bases, with 18 bases between them. The V gene's germline CDR1 is LGHNA and CDR2 YSLEER. The DNA for the CDR3 is TGCGCCAGCAGCCCGATTATTGGGCTAGGCTCCGGGGAGCTGTTTTTT. This codes for CASSPIIGLGSGELFF.

The chain couples TRBV4-2 to TRBJ2-1, with 9 bases that match TRBD2. After removal of 4 bases from V and 8 bases from J, the junction contained 15 bases not matched to a gene. This CDR3 comprises 17 residues. Germline loops: CDR1 LGHNA, CDR2 YNFKEQ. CDR3 loop: CASSPVQWREGRDEQFF. The CDR3 nucleotides read TGTGCCAGCAGCCCAGTACAGTGGCGGGAGGGCCGGGATGAGCAGTTCTTC.